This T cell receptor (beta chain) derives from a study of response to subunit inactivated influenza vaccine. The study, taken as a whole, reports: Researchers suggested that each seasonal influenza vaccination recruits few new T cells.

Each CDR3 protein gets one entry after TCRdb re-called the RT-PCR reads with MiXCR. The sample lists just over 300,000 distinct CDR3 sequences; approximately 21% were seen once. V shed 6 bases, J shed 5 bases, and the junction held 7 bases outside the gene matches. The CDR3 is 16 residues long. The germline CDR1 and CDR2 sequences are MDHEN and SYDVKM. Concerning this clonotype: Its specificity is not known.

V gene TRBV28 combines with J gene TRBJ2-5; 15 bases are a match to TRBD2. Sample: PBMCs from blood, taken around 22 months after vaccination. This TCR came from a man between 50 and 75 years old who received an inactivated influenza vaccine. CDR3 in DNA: TGTGCCAGCAGACGGGGACTAGCGGGGGGCGAGGAGACCCAGTACTTC. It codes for CASRRGLAGGEETQYF.